The 23 T cell receptor beta chains reported below all come from one sample, sequenced in a study of cytomegalovirus exposure and HLA in healthy donors. PCR employed 60 Vbeta and 13 Jbeta primers. TCRdb's copy holds only in-frame clones and misses some; the assay was immunoSEQ multiplex PCR. The sample shows tens of thousands of clones, approximately 70% of them seen only once. The sample consisted of PBMCs. These receptors all stem from a man between 18 and 29 years old in good health and CMV-seronegative.

The gene calls are TRBV2 and TRBJ2-1; 11 nucleotides match TRBD2. The CDR3 length is 14 residues. V trimming: 8 bases; J trimming: 6 bases; junction bases outside the gene matches: 6. CDR1 is SNHLY, CDR2 FYNNEI, per germline. The CDR3 protein is CASSLAGVGNEQFF. The CDR3 DNA follows: TGTGCCAGCTCACTAGCGGGAGTTGGCAATGAGCAGTTCTTC. Using reference TRBV2 and TRBJ2-1 for the parts outside the CDR3, the full variable domain is EPEVTQTPSHQVTQMGQEVILRCVPISNHLYFYWYRQILGQKVEFLVSFYNNEISEKSEIFDDQFSVERPDGSNFTLKIRSTKLEDSAMYFCASSLAGVGNEQFFGPGTRLTVL.

This chain connects TRBV19 to TRBJ1-5; D is uncertain. Germline values: CDR1 LNHDA, CDR2 SQIVND (reference sequence). V lost 5 bases, J lost 3 bases, and 8 bases lay in between. The CDR3 has 13 amino acids. For the CDR3, the DNA is TGTGCCAGTAGTCTCCGGGACAATCAGCCCCAGCATTTT. Encoded protein: CASSLRDNQPQHF.

The rearrangement joins TRBV7-9 to TRBJ1-1; 9 bases align to TRBD1. The CDR3 has 15 amino acids. With 6 bases clipped from V and 4 bases from J, the junction kept 9 bases outside the gene matches. Germline V gives CDR1 SEHNR, CDR2 FQNEAQ (reference sequence). DNA for the CDR3: TGTGCCAGCAGGTCCCGGGACAGGGCGGGCACTGAAGCTTTCTTT. It is translated as CASRSRDRAGTEAFF.

The V and J genes are TRBV29-1 and TRBJ2-5, with 7 bases aligning to TRBD1. The CDR3 is 13 residues long. Germline V gene sequence: CDR1 SQVTM, CDR2 ANQGSEA. V trimming: 3 bases; J trimming: 7 bases; junction bases outside the gene matches: 8. The CDR3 is CSVEDRRIGTQYF. CDR3 nucleotides: TGCAGCGTTGAGGACAGGAGGATAGGGACCCAGTACTTC.

This clone has just a few counts. The genes are TRBV28 and TRBJ2-1; 8 bases align to TRBD1. Trimming cost V 6 bases and J 5 bases; bases outside gene matches: 18. Germline V gene data show CDR1 as MDHEN and CDR2 as SYDVKM. This CDR3 is 18 amino acids long. CDR3 DNA: TGTGCCAGCAGCTTACTCGCCATTCGCCGGGACAGGAACAATGAGCAGTTCTTC. The encoded protein is CASSLLAIRRDRNNEQFF.

V usage is TRBV18 and J usage is TRBJ2-5; 8 bases map to TRBD1. The CDR3 sequence is 15 residues long. CDR1 and CDR2 from the germline V gene are KGHSH and LQKENI. V trimming: 1 base; J trimming: 4 bases; junction bases outside the gene matches: 5. CDR3 DNA sequence: TGTGCCAGCTCACCACTTCAGGGGGCGGGAGAGACCCAGTACTTC. Its translation: CASSPLQGAGETQYF.

The chain recombines TRBV5-8 with TRBJ1-1, with D possibly matching TRBD1 (6 bases). This CDR3 has 16 residues. Germline V gene data show CDR1 as SGHTS and CDR2 as YDEGEE. V lost 6 bases to trimming and J lost 2 bases, with 20 bases between them. In DNA, the CDR3 is TGTGCCAGCATCCGACCCTTGACAGGCCGCAACACTGAAGCTTTCTTT. It is translated as CASIRPLTGRNTEAFF.

The gene calls are TRBV29-1 and TRBJ2-1; D might be TRBD2 (8 bases). Germline-derived CDR1 and CDR2 are SQVTM and ANQGSEA. CDR3 length equals 15 residues. V was shortened by 3 bases and J by 2 bases, with 14 bases between the two germline ends. The CDR3 protein is CSVDGTAGAYNEQFF. The CDR3, as DNA: TGCAGCGTTGACGGGACAGCGGGAGCCTACAATGAGCAGTTCTTC.

This clone was detected a few times. This rearrangement joins TRBV14 to TRBJ1-6; D is possibly TRBD1 (5 bases). The CDR3 is made up of 15 amino acids. V lost 4 bases and J lost 5, with 12 bases in between. Germline V gene lookup returns CDR1 SGHDN and CDR2 FVKESK. CDR3 nucleotides: TGTGCCAGCAGCCCTTCCGACAGTCATAATTCACCCCTCCACTTT. Translated, it gives CASSPSDSHNSPLHF.

This rearrangement joins TRBV30 to TRBJ1-6; D is possibly TRBD1 (6 bases). The V gene lost 0 bases and the J gene lost 5 bases, with 8 bases spanning the gap. The CDR3 contains 14 residues. Germline V gene data show CDR1 as GTSNPN and CDR2 as SVGIG (reference sequence). This CDR3 reads CAWSVSGDNSPLHF. The CDR3 DNA is TGTGCCTGGAGTGTATCAGGGGATAATTCACCCCTCCACTTT.

J is TRBJ2-7 and V is TRBV6-5, with TRBD2 identical over 9 bases. The CDR3 loop spans 14 amino acids. With V trimmed by 10 bases and J by 3 bases, 10 bases remained unmatched. Germline values: CDR1 MNHEY, CDR2 SVGAGI. CDR3 sequence reads: CATKQTSGLYEQYF. CDR3 sequence (DNA): TGTGCCACGAAACAGACTAGCGGCCTCTACGAGCAGTACTTC.

The sample holds a few counts of this clone. J is TRBJ2-6 and V is TRBV5-8; tentative D call: TRBD1 (5 bases). Germline assignment: CDR1 SGHTS and CDR2 YDEGEE. V lost 4 bases, J lost 4 bases, and 21 bases lay in between. This CDR3 contains 18 residues. CDR3 in amino acids: CASSLLPGRGAGANVLTF. The CDR3 DNA follows: TGTGCCAGCAGCCTTCTTCCAGGTCGTGGGGCCGGGGCCAACGTCCTGACTTTC.

The chain links TRBV7-6 to TRBJ2-1; no clear D. The germline CDR1 and CDR2 sequences are SGHVS and FNYEAQ. V shed 0 bases and J shed 4 bases, with 10 bases lying between them. The CDR3 loop spans 15 amino acids. The CDR3 sequence is CASSLAIQSYNEQFF. The CDR3 DNA follows: TGTGCCAGCAGCTTAGCGATCCAGTCGTACAATGAGCAGTTCTTC. Full variable domain (remainder filled in from reference TRBV7-6 and TRBJ2-1): GAGVSQSPRYKVTKRGQDVALRCDPISGHVSLYWYRQALGQGPEFLTYFNYEAQQDKSGLPNDRFSAERPEGSISTLTIQRTEQRDSAMYRCASSLAIQSYNEQFFGPGTRLTVL.

This chain connects TRBV5-1 to TRBJ2-5, with D hard to call. Germline CDR1 and CDR2: SGHRS and YFSETQ. CDR3 length: 13 residues. Trimming took off 4 bases at V and 2 bases at J, with 9 bases between the two ends. The CDR3 is CASSPINQETQYF. The CDR3 DNA sequence: TGCGCCAGCAGCCCTATTAATCAAGAGACCCAGTACTTC. Filled out from reference TRBV5-1 and TRBJ2-5, the complete variable domain reads KAGVTQTPRYLIKTRGQQVTLSCSPISGHRSVSWYQQTPGQGLQFLFEYFSETQRNKGNFPGRFSGRQFSNSRSEMNVSTLELGDSALYLCASSPINQETQYFGPGTRLLVL.

This clone has a handful of counts. A read error may account for a junction end that differs from germline. This chain uses TRBV5-1 with TRBJ2-1; 8 positions match TRBD1. The CDR3 has 15 amino acids. Germline loops: CDR1 SGHRS, CDR2 YFSETQ. Written as DNA, the CDR3 is TGCGCCAGCAGATTGGACAGGGATTACTACAATGAGCAGTTCTTC. Its protein product is CASRLDRDYYNEQFF. Based on the CDR3 plus reference TRBV5-1 and TRBJ2-1, the full variable domain is KAGVTQTPRYLIKTRGQQVTLSCSPISGHRSVSWYQQTPGQGLQFLFEYFSETQRNKGNFPGRFSGRQFSNSRSEMNVSTLELGDSALYLCASRLDRDYYNEQFFGPGTRLTVL.

The chain is built from TRBV19 and TRBJ2-1; the D is unclear. V lost 3 bases and J lost 3, with 3 bases in between. Germline V gene data show CDR1 as LNHDA and CDR2 as SQIVND (reference sequence). The CDR3 has 12 amino acids. The CDR3 nucleotides read TGTGCCAGTAGTATTATCTACAATGAGCAGTTCTTC. Protein sequence: CASSIIYNEQFF.

The J gene is TRBJ1-1, the V gene TRBV5-1; no clear D. V was cut by 5 bases and J by 0 bases, with 8 bases left in between. The CDR3 totals 13 residues. In germline, CDR1 is SGHRS, CDR2 YFSETQ. CDR3 protein: CASRGSMNTEAFF. The CDR3 nucleotides read TGCGCCAGCAGGGGCAGCATGAACACTGAAGCTTTCTTT.

V gene TRBV4-2 combines with J gene TRBJ1-5; D not certain. The CDR3 sequence is 13 residues long. V shed 2 bases and J shed 0 bases, with 2 bases lying between them. CDR1 LGHNA and CDR2 YNFKEQ come from the germline V gene. The CDR3 protein is CASSQYSNQPQHF. CDR3 bases: TGTGCCAGCAGCCAATATAGCAATCAGCCCCAGCATTTT.

The V call is TRBV5-4, the J call TRBJ1-2; 8 nucleotides align to TRBD1. Germline lookup yields CDR1 SGHNT and CDR2 YYREEE (reference sequence). The CDR3 has 15 residues. J lost 2 bases, V lost 6 bases, and 9 bases had no gene match. The CDR3 DNA is TGTGCCAGCATCCCCGGGACAGGCGCAAACTATGGCTACACCTTC. Translated, it gives CASIPGTGANYGYTF. Full variable domain (rest looked up from reference TRBV5-4 and TRBJ1-2): ETGVTQSPTHLIKTRGQQVTLRCSSQSGHNTVSWYQQALGQGPQFIFQYYREEENGRGNFPPRFSGLQFPNYSSELNVNALELDDSALYLCASIPGTGANYGYTFGSGTRLTVV.

This sequence joins TRBV5-4 and TRBJ1-2, with D possibly matching TRBD1 (5 bases). Germline lookup yields CDR1 SGHNT and CDR2 YYREEE (reference sequence). The CDR3 covers 15 residues. Trimming pared 4 bases from V and 0 bases from J, leaving 13 bases between. CDR3 loop: CASSPRQQTNYGYTF. The CDR3 DNA follows: TGTGCCAGCAGCCCCCGACAGCAAACTAACTATGGCTACACCTTC.

The chain recombines TRBV6-1 with TRBJ1-4; 7 bases line up with TRBD1. With V trimmed by 6 bases and J by 7 bases, 8 bases remained unmatched. Germline V gene data show CDR1 as MNHNS and CDR2 as SASEGT. This CDR3 is 14 amino acids long. Here the CDR3 reads CASSPQGSGEKLFF. CDR3 sequence (DNA): TGTGCCAGCAGCCCACAGGGGTCGGGTGAAAAACTGTTTTTT.

This chain connects TRBV29-1 to TRBJ1-1; 9 nucleotides line up with TRBD1. The CDR3 is 15 residues long. Per the germline V gene, CDR1 is SQVTM and CDR2 is ANQGSEA. The chain's CDR3 is CLGSQGAGASTEAFF. The DNA for the CDR3 is TGCCTGGGGTCACAGGGGGCGGGAGCGAGCACTGAAGCTTTCTTT.

A note on this clone: The same CDR3 also results from other DNA sequences found in this sample. V usage is TRBV4-3 and J usage is TRBJ2-7, with a possible D match to TRBD1 (5 bases). V was cut by 0 bases and J by 3 bases, with 9 bases left in between. Looked up from germline, CDR1 is LGHNA and CDR2 is YSLEER. The length of the CDR3 is 14 residues. The chain's CDR3 is CASSQEARGYEQYF. The DNA of the CDR3 is TGCGCCAGCAGCCAAGAGGCAAGGGGCTACGAGCAGTACTTC.